This T cell receptor beta chain was identified during a study of blood T cell repertoires in COVID-19. TCRdb's table, derived via immunoSEQ multiplex PCR, lists solely in-frame clones and lacks some. Of 35,000 to 55,000 clones in the sample, more than 90% were seen once. The material sequenced was peripheral blood. The clonotype comes from a man in his sixties or seventies with active COVID-19.

Here the CDR3 reads CASSQEEAGANVLTF. DNA for the CDR3: TGTGCCAGCAGCCAAGAAGAAGCCGGGGCCAACGTCCTGACTTTC. This rearrangement joins TRBV4-2 to TRBJ2-6; D is undetermined. Trimming removed 0 bases at V and 4 bases at J, with 7 bases between. This CDR3 is built from 15 residues. Germline-derived CDR1 and CDR2 are LGHNA and YNFKEQ.